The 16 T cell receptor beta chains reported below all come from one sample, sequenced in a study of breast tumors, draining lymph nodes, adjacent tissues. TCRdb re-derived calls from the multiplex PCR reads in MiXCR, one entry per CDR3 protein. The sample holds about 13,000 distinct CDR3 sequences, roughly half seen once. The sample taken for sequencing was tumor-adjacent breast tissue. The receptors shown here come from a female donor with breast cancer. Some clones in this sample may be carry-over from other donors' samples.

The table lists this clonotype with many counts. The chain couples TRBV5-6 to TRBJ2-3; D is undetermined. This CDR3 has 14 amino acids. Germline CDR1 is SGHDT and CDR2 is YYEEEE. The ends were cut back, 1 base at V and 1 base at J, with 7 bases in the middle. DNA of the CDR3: TGTGCCAGCAGCTTGTTGGCTCGCACAGATACGCAGTATTTT. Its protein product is CASSLLARTDTQYF. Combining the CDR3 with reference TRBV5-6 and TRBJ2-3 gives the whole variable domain DAGVTQSPTHLIKTRGQQVTLRCSPKSGHDTVSWYQQALGQGPQFIFQYYEEEERQRGNFPDRFSGHQFPNYSSELNVNALLLGDSALYLCASSLLARTDTQYFGPGTRLTVL.

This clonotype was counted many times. The CDR3 DNA follows: TGTGCCAGCAGTGACCCTGGGCGGGACCAAAACAATGAGCAGTTCTTC. Translating it yields CASSDPGRDQNNEQFF. The J gene is TRBJ2-1, the V gene TRBV25-1, with a possible D match to TRBD2 (6 bases). CDR1 MGHDK and CDR2 SYGVNS come from the germline V gene. Between the trimmed V and J ends, which lost 3 bases and 5 bases, there was a span of 17 bases. The CDR3 has 16 amino acids.

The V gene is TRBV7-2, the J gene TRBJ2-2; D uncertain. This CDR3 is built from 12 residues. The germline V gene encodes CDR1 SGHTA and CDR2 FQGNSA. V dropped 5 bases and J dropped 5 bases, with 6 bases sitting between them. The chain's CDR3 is CASSPLTGELFF. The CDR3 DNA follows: TGTGCCAGCAGCCCCCTAACCGGGGAGCTGTTTTTT.

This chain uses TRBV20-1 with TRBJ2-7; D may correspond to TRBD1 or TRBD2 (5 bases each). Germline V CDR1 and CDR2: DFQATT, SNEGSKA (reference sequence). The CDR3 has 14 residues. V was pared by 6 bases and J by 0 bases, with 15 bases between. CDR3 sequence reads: CSANRDGFSYEQYF. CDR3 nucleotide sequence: TGCAGTGCAAACCGGGACGGCTTCTCCTACGAGCAGTACTTC.

As DNA, the CDR3 is TGTGCCAGCAGCGTAGGGGGGGGACAGGGTGTTTACGAGCAGTACTTC. Protein product: CASSVGGGQGVYEQYF. V and J are TRBV9 and TRBJ2-7; TRBD1 matches at 9 bases. Germline values: CDR1 SGDLS, CDR2 YYNGEE. The CDR3 has 16 residues. V lost 0 bases and J lost 4; bases outside the gene matches: 8.

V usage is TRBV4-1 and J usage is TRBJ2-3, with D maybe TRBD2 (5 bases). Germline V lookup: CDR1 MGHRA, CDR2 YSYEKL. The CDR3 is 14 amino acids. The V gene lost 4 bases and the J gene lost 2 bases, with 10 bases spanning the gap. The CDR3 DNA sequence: TGCGCCAGCAGCCTTAGCGAGGTCACAGATACGCAGTATTTT. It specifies CASSLSEVTDTQYF.

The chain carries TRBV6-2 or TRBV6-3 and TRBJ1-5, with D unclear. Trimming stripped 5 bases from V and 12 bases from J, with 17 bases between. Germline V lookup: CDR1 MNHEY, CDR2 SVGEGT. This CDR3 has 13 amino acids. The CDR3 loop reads CASSPRPSSLQHF. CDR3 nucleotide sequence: TGTGCCAGCAGTCCGAGACCCTCCTCACTCCAGCATTTT.

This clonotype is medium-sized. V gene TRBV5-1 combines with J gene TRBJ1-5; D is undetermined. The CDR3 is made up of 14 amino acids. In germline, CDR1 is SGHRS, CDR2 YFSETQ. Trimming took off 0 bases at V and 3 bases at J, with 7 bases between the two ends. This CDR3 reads CASSLVPDNQPQHF. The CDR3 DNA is TGCGCCAGCAGCTTGGTTCCAGACAATCAGCCCCAGCATTTT.

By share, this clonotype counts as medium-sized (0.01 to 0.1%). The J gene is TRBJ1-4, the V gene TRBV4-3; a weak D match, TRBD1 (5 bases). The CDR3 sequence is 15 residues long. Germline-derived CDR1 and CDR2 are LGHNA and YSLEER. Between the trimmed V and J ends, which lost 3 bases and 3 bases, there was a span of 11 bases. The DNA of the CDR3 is TGCGCCAGCAGCCAGCATGGGGGACCTAATGAAAAACTGTTTTTT. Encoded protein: CASSQHGGPNEKLFF.

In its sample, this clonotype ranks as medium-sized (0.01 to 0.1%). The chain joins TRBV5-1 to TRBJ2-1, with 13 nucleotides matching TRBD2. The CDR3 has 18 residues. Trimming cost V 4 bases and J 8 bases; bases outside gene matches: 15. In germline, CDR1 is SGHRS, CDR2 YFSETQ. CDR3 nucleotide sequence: TGCGCCAGCAGCCGACAACTCCGGACTAGCGGGAGCGGGGATGAGCAGTTCTTC. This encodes CASSRQLRTSGSGDEQFF.

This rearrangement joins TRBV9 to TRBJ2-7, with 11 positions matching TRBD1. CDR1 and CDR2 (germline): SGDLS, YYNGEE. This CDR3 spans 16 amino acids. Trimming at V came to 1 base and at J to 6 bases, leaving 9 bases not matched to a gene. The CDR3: CASSVNRGGQGGEQYF. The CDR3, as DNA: TGTGCCAGCAGCGTAAACAGGGGGGGACAGGGGGGCGAGCAGTACTTC.

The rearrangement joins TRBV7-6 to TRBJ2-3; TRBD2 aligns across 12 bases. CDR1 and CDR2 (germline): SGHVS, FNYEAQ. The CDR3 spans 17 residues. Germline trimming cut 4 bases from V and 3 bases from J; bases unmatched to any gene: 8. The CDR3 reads CASSSRLAGVRTDTQYF. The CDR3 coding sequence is TGTGCCAGCAGCTCACGACTAGCGGGAGTGAGGACAGATACGCAGTATTTT.

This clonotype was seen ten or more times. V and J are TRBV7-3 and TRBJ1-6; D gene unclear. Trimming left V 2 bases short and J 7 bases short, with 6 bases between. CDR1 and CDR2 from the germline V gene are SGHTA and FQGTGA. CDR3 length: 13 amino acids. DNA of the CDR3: TGTGCCAGCAGCTTAGACATAAATTCACCCCTCCACTTT. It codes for CASSLDINSPLHF.

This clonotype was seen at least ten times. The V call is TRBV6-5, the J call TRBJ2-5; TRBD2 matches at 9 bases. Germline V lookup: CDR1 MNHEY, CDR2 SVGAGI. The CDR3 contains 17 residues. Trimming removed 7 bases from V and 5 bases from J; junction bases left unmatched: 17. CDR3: CASIRSGRGGAGETQYF. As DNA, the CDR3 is TGTGCCAGCATTCGTAGCGGGAGAGGGGGGGCGGGGGAGACCCAGTACTTC.

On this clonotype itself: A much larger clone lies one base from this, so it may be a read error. The CDR3 region has the DNA TGTGCCACCAGTGATTTCCAGGGGGATGGCTACACCTTC. Translation: CATSDFQGDGYTF. The chain employs TRBV24-1 and TRBJ1-2; 7 positions agree with TRBD1. Germline trimming cut 1 base from V and 6 bases from J; bases unmatched to any gene: 1. The CDR3 is 13 amino acids. Germline CDR1 is KGHDR and CDR2 is SFDVKD.

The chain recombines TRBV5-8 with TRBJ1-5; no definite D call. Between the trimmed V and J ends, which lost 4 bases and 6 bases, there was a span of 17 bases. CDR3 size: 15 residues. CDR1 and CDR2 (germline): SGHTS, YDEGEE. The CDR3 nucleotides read TGTGCCAGCAGCCCTGAACTATTAGGTCCTCAGCCCCAGCATTTT. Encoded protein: CASSPELLGPQPQHF.